The next 17 T cell receptor beta chains were all read from a single sample in a study of cytomegalovirus exposure and HLA in healthy donors. Primers included in the PCR were 60 Vbeta and 13 Jbeta primers. Assay: immunoSEQ multiplex PCR; the TCRdb copy retains only in-frame clones and omits some. Of over 55,000 clones in the sample, around 91% were seen once. Sequenced: PBMCs. The source is a woman in her 30s in good health and CMV-seropositive.

The V and J genes are TRBV4-2 and TRBJ1-1, with a tentative D call TRBD1 (6 bases). Trimming took 6 bases from V and 4 from J, leaving 12 bases between them. This CDR3 contains 13 residues. CDR1 and CDR2 from the germline V gene are LGHNA and YNFKEQ. CDR3 sequence reads: CASRQRGGTEAFF. The CDR3 DNA is TGTGCCAGCAGGCAGAGAGGGGGCACTGAAGCTTTCTTT.

The V gene is TRBV5-3, the J gene TRBJ2-5; D may be TRBD2 (7 bases). TRBV5-3 is an ORF for which the function is uncertain. V was trimmed by 4 bases and J by 0 bases, leaving 13 bases between them. The CDR3 has 15 residues. The CDR3 DNA sequence: TGTGCCAGAAGCATACAAGGGGGGGACCAAGAGACCCAGTACTTC. Translation gives CARSIQGGDQETQYF.

V and J are TRBV5-1 and TRBJ2-1; TRBD2 matches 11 bases. This CDR3 has 18 amino acids. The V gene's germline CDR1 is SGHRS and CDR2 YFSETQ. V dropped 4 bases and J dropped 0; count of bases not matched to a gene: 9. In DNA form, the CDR3 reads TGCGCCAGCAGCGCTAGCGGGAGGTTTAGCAGCTCCTACAATGAGCAGTTCTTC. It translates to CASSASGRFSSSYNEQFF.

This rearrangement joins TRBV11-2 to TRBJ2-7; TRBD2 might be the D (5 bases). This CDR3 is built from 13 residues. Germline V CDR1 and CDR2: SGHAT, FQNNGV. The ends were cut back, 1 base at V and 7 bases at J, with 11 bases in the middle. The CDR3 DNA reads as TGTGCCAGCAGCTTAGGAGGGTTTAAGGAGCAGTACTTC. Protein sequence: CASSLGGFKEQYF.

The chain is built from TRBV27 and TRBJ2-1, with 12 bases identical to TRBD2. From germline, CDR1 is MNHEY and CDR2 SMNVEV (reference sequence). V lost 3 bases to trimming and J lost 1 base; unmatched junction nucleotides: 13. This CDR3 contains 20 residues. Written as DNA, the CDR3 is TGTGCCAGCAGTTTTAAGGGGTGGCTAGCGGGAGGGGATTCCTACAATGAGCAGTTCTTC. This codes for CASSFKGWLAGGDSYNEQFF.

The chain has TRBV6-5 and TRBJ2-7, with 8 positions matching TRBD1. Germline CDR1 reads MNHEY; CDR2 reads SVGAGI. The CDR3 has 16 amino acids. V shed 2 bases and J 6 bases; nucleotides not matched to a gene: 12. The CDR3: CASSYAGADRALEQYF. The DNA for the CDR3 is TGTGCCAGCAGTTACGCCGGGGCGGACAGGGCTCTCGAGCAGTACTTC.

The chain couples TRBV7-2 to TRBJ2-5; TRBD1 agrees at 9 bases. The J segment lost 5 bases and the V segment lost 2 bases, leaving 6 bases of the junction unmatched. Per the germline V gene, CDR1 is SGHTA and CDR2 is FQGNSA. This CDR3 contains 15 residues. CDR3 nucleotides: TGTGCCAGCAGCTTATGGGACAGGGTAGGGGAGACCCAGTACTTC. It encodes CASSLWDRVGETQYF. Full variable domain (remainder filled in from reference TRBV7-2 and TRBJ2-5): GAGVSQSPSNKVTEKGKDVELRCDPISGHTALYWYRQSLGQGLEFLIYFQGNSAPDKSGLPSDRFSAERTGGSVSTLTIQRTQQEDSAVYLCASSLWDRVGETQYFGPGTRLLVL.

The J gene is TRBJ1-1, the V gene TRBV6-5; 7 bases line up with TRBD1. Looked up from germline, CDR1 is MNHEY and CDR2 is SVGAGI. Losses at the gene ends were 4 bases for V and 1 base for J; bases not matched to a gene: 3. CDR3 length equals 14 residues. CDR3 nucleotides: TGTGCCAGCAGTTTCGACAGGGCGAACACTGAAGCTTTCTTT. Translation: CASSFDRANTEAFF.

This clone showed up just a few times. The V and J genes are TRBV10-2 and TRBJ2-1; 8 nucleotides match TRBD2. The V segment lost 5 bases and the J segment 8 bases; nucleotides outside the gene matches: 11. Germline lookup yields CDR1 WSHSY and CDR2 SAAADI. This CDR3 spans 15 amino acids. The CDR3 DNA reads as TGCGCCAGCAGTCCTGTGGGGCGGGAGGTTGATGAGCAGTTCTTC. This translates into CASSPVGREVDEQFF.

This sequence joins TRBV5-1 and TRBJ2-1, with TRBD1 identical over 9 bases. Germline CDR1 and CDR2: SGHRS and YFSETQ. CDR3 length equals 16 residues. V lost 3 bases, J lost 8 bases, and 12 bases stayed unmatched. The CDR3 DNA follows: TGCGCCAGCAGCTCCGGACAGGGGAATATCCGCGATGAGCAGTTCTTC. As protein: CASSSGQGNIRDEQFF.

This clone was recorded a few times. The chain couples TRBV2 to TRBJ2-1; 9 bases align to TRBD2. Looked up from germline, CDR1 is SNHLY and CDR2 is FYNNEI. The trim removed 2 bases at V and 8 bases at J, leaving 16 bases unmatched. This CDR3 has 18 residues. The CDR3 is CASSETPLRKREVHEQFF. The DNA of the CDR3 is TGTGCCAGCAGTGAAACGCCATTGAGAAAGCGGGAGGTACATGAGCAGTTCTTC.

The chain joins TRBV27 to TRBJ2-1, with 8 bases lining up with TRBD2. Per germline, CDR1 MNHEY and CDR2 SMNVEV (reference sequence). This CDR3 spans 16 amino acids. The ends lost 5 bases at V and 2 bases at J; junction bases unmatched: 8. The CDR3 nucleotides are TGTGCCAGCAGTCCTCTTATAGCGGGAACCTACAATGAGCAGTTCTTC. Translation: CASSPLIAGTYNEQFF.

This chain connects TRBV4-1 to TRBJ2-2; perhaps TRBD1 as D (6 bases). Trimming stripped 3 bases from V and 4 bases from J, with 15 bases between. The CDR3 loop spans 16 amino acids. Per the germline V gene, CDR1 is MGHRA and CDR2 is YSYEKL. The CDR3 protein is CASSQAVQGPTGELFF. The CDR3 DNA reads TGCGCCAGCAGCCAGGCAGTCCAGGGGCCCACCGGGGAGCTGTTTTTT.

V gene TRBV29-1 combines with J gene TRBJ2-3; TRBD1 matches at 9 bases. V was clipped by 1 base and J by 0 bases; unmatched bases: 5. Germline V gene data show CDR1 as SQVTM and CDR2 as ANQGSEA. The CDR3 has 16 amino acids. The CDR3 protein is CSVEGGTGLSTDTQYF. In DNA form, the CDR3 reads TGCAGCGTTGAAGGGGGGACAGGGTTAAGCACAGATACGCAGTATTTT.

The V and J genes are TRBV28 and TRBJ1-1, with D unclear. Germline loops: CDR1 MDHEN, CDR2 SYDVKM. The CDR3 is made up of 13 amino acids. The germline V and J ends were trimmed by 6 bases and 1 base, with 9 bases remaining between them. The CDR3 nucleotides read TGTGCCAGCAGGAGGTCACCGAACACTGAAGCTTTCTTT. Residues: CASRRSPNTEAFF.

The J gene is TRBJ1-2, the V gene TRBV13; TRBD1 aligns across 7 bases. This CDR3 has 15 amino acids. The germline gives CDR1 PRHDT, CDR2 FYEKMQ (reference sequence). V gave up 7 bases and J gave up 4 bases; unmatched junction bases: 12. CDR3 sequence (DNA): TGTGCCAGCATTGGGGGACAGCAATACCCCTATGGCTACACCTTC. It yields the protein CASIGGQQYPYGYTF.

This clone has only one observation. This rearrangement joins TRBV27 to TRBJ2-3, with D hard to call. The V gene lost 3 bases and the J gene lost 0 bases, with 10 bases spanning the gap. CDR3 length: 15 amino acids. The V gene's germline CDR1 is MNHEY and CDR2 SMNVEV (reference sequence). The CDR3 protein is CASSFFSSSTDTQYF. DNA for the CDR3: TGTGCCAGCAGTTTCTTCAGTTCCAGCACAGATACGCAGTATTTT.